The 18 T cell receptor beta chains below come from one sample, sequenced in a study of cytomegalovirus exposure and HLA in healthy donors. Primers included in the PCR were 60 Vbeta and 13 Jbeta primers. Profiled with immunoSEQ multiplex PCR; TCRdb holds only in-frame clones, not every one. Seen here are 70,000 or so clones, about 60% observed once, and the top ten hold 3% to 3.5%. The specimen sequenced was PBMCs. All receptors derive from a woman between 45 and 65 years old in good health and CMV-seronegative.

This clone was seen only a few times. J is TRBJ1-1 and V is TRBV19; no clear D gene. In germline, CDR1 is LNHDA, CDR2 SQIVND (reference sequence). V was trimmed by 2 bases and J by 0 bases, leaving 7 bases between them. The CDR3 has 14 residues. The CDR3 bases are TGTGCCAGTAGTATAATCGGGGTGAACACTGAAGCTTTCTTT. This encodes CASSIIGVNTEAFF.

The chain has TRBV7-2 and TRBJ1-5, with D possibly matching TRBD1 (6 bases). The V and J ends lost 1 base and 7 bases respectively, with 17 bases between them. Looked up from germline, CDR1 is SGHTA and CDR2 is FQGNSA. The CDR3 has 16 residues. The CDR3 region is CASSLVGGGGGQPQHF. In DNA, the CDR3 is TGTGCCAGCAGCTTAGTCGGGGGGGGCGGGGGACAGCCCCAGCATTTT.

This clone was observed once. The chain combines TRBV9 with TRBJ2-3; weak D call: TRBD2 (5 bases). The V end lost 4 bases, the J end lost 2 bases, and 14 bases lay between the germline ends. Germline CDR1 SGDLS, CDR2 YYNGEE. The CDR3 runs 15 residues. CDR3 DNA: TGTGCCAGCAGCTCCTCGGGGTATACCACAGATACGCAGTATTTT. Encoded protein: CASSSSGYTTDTQYF.

The chain couples TRBV29-1 to TRBJ2-1; perhaps TRBD2 as D (5 bases). The CDR3 is 13 residues long. CDR1 SQVTM and CDR2 ANQGSEA come from the germline V gene. Trimming took off 4 bases at V and 3 bases at J, with 10 bases between the two ends. The CDR3 DNA sequence: TGCAGCGTTGGAGGGTCCCACTACAATGAGCAGTTCTTC. Its protein product is CSVGGSHYNEQFF.

The rearrangement links TRBV7-2 to TRBJ2-7; D gene unclear. Per germline, CDR1 SGHTA and CDR2 FQGNSA. The CDR3 has 13 residues. V lost 1 base and J lost 11, with 15 bases in between. In nucleotides, the CDR3 is TGTGCCAGCAGCTTAGAGGAGAGTAGTACAAAGTACTTC. Translating it yields CASSLEESSTKYF.

The chain employs TRBV9 and TRBJ1-3, with D possibly being TRBD1 (6 bases). The length of the CDR3 is 16 residues. The germline V gene has CDR1 SGDLS and CDR2 YYNGEE. V lost 4 bases, J lost 0 bases, and 14 bases lay in between. CDR3: CASSRGDKDSGNTIYF. The CDR3 DNA reads as TGTGCCAGCAGCCGGGGGGACAAAGACTCTGGAAACACCATATATTTT.

The genes are TRBV29-1 and TRBJ2-3; 8 bases are a match to TRBD2. CDR3 size: 13 residues. V was pared by 5 bases and J by 2 bases, with 3 bases of the junction left unmatched. Per germline, CDR1 SQVTM and CDR2 ANQGSEA. CDR3 sequence: CSVLAGSTDTQYF. CDR3 nucleotide sequence: TGCAGCGTTTTAGCGGGATCCACAGATACGCAGTATTTT.

The chain is built from TRBV11-2 and TRBJ2-3; 10 bases align to TRBD2. Per the germline V gene, CDR1 is SGHAT and CDR2 is FQNNGV. The CDR3 has 15 residues. Trimming removed 2 bases from V and 3 bases from J; junction bases left unmatched: 2. CDR3 in amino acids: CASSLLLAGTDTQYF. The CDR3 DNA sequence: TGTGCCAGCAGCTTATTACTAGCGGGGACAGATACGCAGTATTTT.

The chain combines TRBV27 with TRBJ1-1; TRBD1 might be the D (5 bases). The CDR3 extends over 14 amino acids. V was cut by 3 bases and J by 4 bases, with 12 bases left in between. Looked up from germline, CDR1 is MNHEY and CDR2 is SMNVEV (reference sequence). The CDR3 coding sequence is TGTGCCAGCAGTTTCCCGGGGGAGGGCACTGAAGCTTTCTTT. It specifies CASSFPGEGTEAFF.

The gene calls are TRBV29-1 and TRBJ1-1, with 8 bases lining up with TRBD1. This CDR3 region has 14 residues. Germline V lookup: CDR1 SQVTM, CDR2 ANQGSEA. With 6 bases clipped from V and 0 bases from J, the junction kept 6 bases outside the gene matches. The chain's CDR3 is CSVLPGQVNTEAFF. The CDR3 DNA reads TGCAGCGTACTGCCGGGACAGGTGAACACTGAAGCTTTCTTT.

The chain employs TRBV7-2 and TRBJ1-2, with no clear D. CDR1 SGHTA and CDR2 FQGNSA come from the germline V gene. Deletions cut 3 bases from V and 2 bases from J, with 7 bases between. This CDR3 comprises 13 residues. The CDR3 spells CASSFRGNYGYTF. DNA for the CDR3: TGTGCCAGCAGCTTTAGAGGGAACTATGGCTACACCTTC.

V usage is TRBV28 and J usage is TRBJ2-1; 8 bases agree with TRBD2. This CDR3 has 16 amino acids. Germline V gene data show CDR1 as MDHEN and CDR2 as SYDVKM. V shed 6 bases, J shed 0 bases, and the junction held 7 bases outside the gene matches. Here the CDR3 reads CASSSRTSLSYNEQFF. The CDR3 DNA reads TGTGCCAGCAGCTCCCGGACTAGCCTCTCCTACAATGAGCAGTTCTTC.

The V gene is TRBV5-1, the J gene TRBJ1-2; maybe TRBD1 (6 bases). CDR3 length: 16 residues. The germline V gene has CDR1 SGHRS and CDR2 YFSETQ. V lost 4 bases to trimming and J lost 4 bases, with 20 bases between them. The CDR3 nucleotides are TGCGCCAGCAGCCCGCCGGGGGGGGCCTCCGGCTATGGCTACACCTTC. This encodes CASSPPGGASGYGYTF.

The chain links TRBV4-1 to TRBJ1-5, with D unclear. Trimming took 1 base from V and 11 from J, leaving 18 bases between them. The CDR3 length is 15 residues. Germline CDR1 and CDR2: MGHRA and YSYEKL. The CDR3 is CASSQVRPPGMSQHF. The CDR3 nucleotides are TGCGCCAGCAGCCAAGTACGACCCCCGGGGATGTCCCAGCATTTT.

The chain recombines TRBV11-2 with TRBJ2-7; D is perhaps TRBD1 (6 bases). V was pared by 5 bases and J by 2 bases, with 13 bases between. Germline CDR1 SGHAT, CDR2 FQNNGV. The CDR3 has 14 amino acids. The CDR3 coding sequence is TGTGCCAGCAGCCTCGGGACAAACACCTACGAGCAGTACTTC. Protein sequence: CASSLGTNTYEQYF.

The J gene is TRBJ1-2, the V gene TRBV29-1; possible D gene TRBD1, 5 bases. CDR1 is SQVTM and CDR2 is ANQGSEA in the germline V gene. The CDR3 consists of 11 residues. V dropped 3 bases and J dropped 6 bases, with 8 bases sitting between them. CDR3 amino acids: CSVEGRDGYTF. The CDR3 DNA reads as TGCAGCGTTGAGGGCAGGGATGGCTACACCTTC.

The chain employs TRBV28 and TRBJ2-5; 7 bases are a match to TRBD1. The CDR3 is 15 residues long. The ends lost 6 bases at V and 4 bases at J; junction bases unmatched: 11. CDR1 is MDHEN and CDR2 is SYDVKM in the germline V gene. The CDR3 region is CASSETGQGRETQYF. The CDR3 DNA reads as TGTGCCAGCAGCGAGACAGGGCAGGGTAGAGAGACCCAGTACTTC.

The chain employs TRBV27 and TRBJ1-1; 9 bases map to TRBD1. From germline, CDR1 is MNHEY and CDR2 SMNVEV (reference sequence). V lost 2 bases, J lost 6 bases, and 4 bases stayed unmatched. The CDR3 length is 14 residues. CDR3 residues: CASSLNRGQSEAFF. The CDR3 DNA is TGTGCCAGCAGTTTAAACAGGGGGCAATCTGAAGCTTTCTTT.